This T cell receptor (beta chain) originates from a study of T cells in localized non-small cell lung cancer. Trimming removed 1 base from V and 1 base from J, with 9 bases in between. The CDR3 is 15 residues long. Germline-derived CDR1 and CDR2 are SGHRS and YFSETQ. The data were produced by immunoSEQ multiplex PCR, yet TCRdb's version contains in-frame clones alone and is incomplete. The table includes fewer than 60,000 clones, about four fifths detected once. The clonotype originates from a female donor older than 55 with stage II squamous cell lung carcinoma. Sequences were derived from peripheral blood, sampled before any cancer treatment. V usage is TRBV5-1 and J usage is TRBJ1-5; D possibly corresponds to TRBD1 (5 bases). CDR3 bases: TGCGCCAGCAGCTTGACGGGGCCGAGCAATCAGCCCCAGCATTTT. It is translated as CASSLTGPSNQPQHF.